This T cell receptor (beta chain) derives from a study of blood T cell repertoires in COVID-19. Study at large: The United States, Italy and Spain supplied acute and convalescent COVID-19 samples. PBMCs, B-cell-depleted T cells, or T cells provided the cDNA or gDNA that made up the material.

The CDR3 spans 16 residues. The V gene's germline CDR1 is LGHNA and CDR2 YNFKEQ. Trimming took 0 bases from V and 4 from J; bases not matched to a gene: 2. Note on this clone: Other DNA sequences of this sample code for an identical CDR3.

In the authors' workflow: It was from reference gene primer amplification that nucleated cell counts were estimated. The assay was immunoSEQ multiplex PCR, and TCRdb's table has in-frame clones only and misses some. V and J calls and clone size are given by that table; D and trimming were obtained from the DNA. The sample yields roughly 200,000 clones, nearly 90% seen once. The sequence was collected from a man aged 45-65 years with acute or convalescent COVID-19. The chain joins TRBV4-2 to TRBJ2-1, with 11 bases identical to TRBD2. The specimen sequenced was peripheral blood. CDR3 coding DNA: TGTGCCAGCAGCCAAGATCTAGCGGGGGGTTACAATGAGCAGTTCTTC. Protein: CASSQDLAGGYNEQFF.